These 13 T cell receptor beta chains originate from one sample sequenced in a study of blood T cell repertoires in COVID-19. The protocol was immunoSEQ multiplex PCR, while the TCRdb copy is restricted to in-frame clones and leaves out a portion. The top ten clones hold 1% of a sample with approximately 310,000 clones, around 86% of them seen once. The sample consisted of peripheral blood. The receptors originated from a man in his forties or fifties with active or convalescent COVID-19.

The chain joins TRBV28 to TRBJ1-5, with unresolved D. The CDR3 runs to 16 residues. Germline CDR1 and CDR2: MDHEN and SYDVKM. V was shortened by 5 bases and J by 5 bases, with 19 bases between the two germline ends. As DNA, the CDR3 is TGTGCCAGCAGTCGTCATCAGGTCCCCTCCCATCAGCCCCAGCATTTT. Translation gives CASSRHQVPSHQPQHF.

The chain has TRBV19 and TRBJ1-2; D is perhaps TRBD1 (6 bases). CDR1 and CDR2 (germline): LNHDA, SQIVND (reference sequence). This CDR3 is built from 15 residues. Between the trimmed V and J ends, which lost 6 bases and 2 bases, there was a span of 16 bases. CDR3 in amino acids: CASSTISTGNYGYTF. The CDR3 DNA reads TGTGCCAGTAGCACCATATCGACAGGCAACTATGGCTACACCTTC.

V is TRBV5-8 and J is TRBJ2-2; no clear D gene. The V end lost 0 bases, the J end lost 8 bases, and 14 bases lay between the germline ends. The CDR3 runs to 15 residues. CDR1 and CDR2 from the germline V gene are SGHTS and YDEGEE. This chain's CDR3 is CASSLAPRDSGELFF. The CDR3 region has the DNA TGTGCCAGCAGCTTGGCCCCACGAGATTCTGGGGAGCTGTTTTTT. Full variable domain (remainder filled in from reference TRBV5-8 and TRBJ2-2): EAGVTQSPTHLIKTRGQQATLRCSPISGHTSVYWYQQALGLGLQFLLWYDEGEERNRGNFPPRFSGRQFPNYSSELNVNALELEDSALYLCASSLAPRDSGELFFGEGSRLTVL.

This chain joins TRBV3-1 (or the pseudogene TRBV3-2) and TRBJ2-3, with 8 bases lining up with TRBD2. Germline V gives CDR1 LGHDT, CDR2 YNNKEL (reference sequence). Germline trimming cut 8 bases from V and 1 base from J; bases unmatched to any gene: 11. The CDR3 loop spans 16 amino acids. The chain's CDR3 is CASRRAGGRGTDTQYF. DNA for the CDR3: TGTGCCAGCCGACGGGCGGGAGGTAGGGGCACAGATACGCAGTATTTT.

The genes are TRBV28 and TRBJ1-6; the match to TRBD1 covers 10 bases. The V gene end was trimmed by 6 bases and the J gene end by 3 bases; junction bases not matched to a gene: 5. The germline CDR1 and CDR2 sequences are MDHEN and SYDVKM. The CDR3 contains 16 residues. The CDR3 sequence is CASRPGQGIYNSPLHF. The CDR3 DNA is TGTGCCAGCAGGCCGGGACAGGGGATCTATAATTCACCCCTCCACTTT.

The V and J genes are TRBV27 and TRBJ2-5; 9 positions match TRBD1. Germline assignment: CDR1 MNHEY and CDR2 SMNVEV (reference sequence). V lost 8 bases and J lost 2; bases outside the gene matches: 12. CDR3 length: 16 amino acids. This chain's CDR3 is CASPMWSGQGQETQYF. As DNA, the CDR3 is TGTGCCAGCCCCATGTGGTCGGGACAGGGTCAAGAGACCCAGTACTTC.

The chain employs TRBV28 and TRBJ1-1; D not certain. This CDR3 contains 13 residues. Trimming shortened V by 1 base and J by 4 bases, and 7 bases separated the two germline ends. Germline CDR1 and CDR2: MDHEN and SYDVKM. Here the CDR3 DNA reads TGTGCCAGCAGTTTATTGCTCGGCACTGAAGCTTTCTTT. Its protein product is CASSLLLGTEAFF.

The CDR3 bases are TGTGCCAGCAGCTTCGGGACTAGCGGGAGTAATGAGCAGTTCTTC. This translates into CASSFGTSGSNEQFF. The J gene is TRBJ2-1, the V gene TRBV5-4, with TRBD2 identical over 14 bases. The ends lost 2 bases at V and 7 bases at J; junction bases unmatched: 2. CDR1 and CDR2 from the germline V gene are SGHNT and YYREEE (reference sequence). The CDR3 runs to 15 residues.

This chain links TRBV5-1 with TRBJ1-6; 9 bases map to TRBD1. Germline V gene lookup returns CDR1 SGHRS and CDR2 YFSETQ. The junction had 7 bases not matched to a gene; V was cut back by 5 bases and J by 10 bases. This CDR3 region has 14 residues. The DNA for the CDR3 is TGCGCCAGCAGGCCGGACAGGGGAGCCTCACCCCTCCACTTT. It translates to CASRPDRGASPLHF. The full variable domain, with the rest looked up from reference TRBV5-1 and TRBJ1-6, is KAGVTQTPRYLIKTRGQQVTLSCSPISGHRSVSWYQQTPGQGLQFLFEYFSETQRNKGNFPGRFSGRQFSNSRSEMNVSTLELGDSALYLCASRPDRGASPLHFGNGTRLTVT.

This chain connects TRBV30 to TRBJ2-3; D is perhaps TRBD2 (5 bases). Germline V gene data show CDR1 as GTSNPN and CDR2 as SVGIG (reference sequence). Trimming pared 2 bases from V and 3 bases from J, leaving 6 bases between. The CDR3 spans 12 residues. The DNA of the CDR3 is TGTGCCTGGAGTCGGGATACAGATACGCAGTATTTT. It translates to CAWSRDTDTQYF.

The genes are TRBV28 and TRBJ2-7; a weak D match, TRBD1 (7 bases). V was trimmed by 6 bases and J by 2 bases, leaving 14 bases between them. Germline V gives CDR1 MDHEN, CDR2 SYDVKM. The CDR3 has 14 amino acids. The CDR3 protein is CASRTTGEAYEQYF. CDR3 nucleotides: TGTGCCAGCAGGACTACAGGGGAGGCCTACGAGCAGTACTTC.

This chain links TRBV2 with TRBJ2-2; a weak D match, TRBD2 (6 bases). The CDR3 is 16 amino acids. The V and J ends lost 4 bases and 2 bases respectively, with 14 bases between them. Germline V gene sequence: CDR1 SNHLY, CDR2 FYNNEI. This CDR3 reads CASSVAGSGNTGELFF. CDR3 nucleotides: TGTGCCAGCAGTGTGGCGGGGTCGGGAAACACCGGGGAGCTGTTTTTT.

The chain carries TRBV9 and TRBJ1-1; TRBD1 might be the D (6 bases). The CDR3 sequence is 15 residues long. V lost 0 bases and J lost 3, with 12 bases in between. Germline V gene sequence: CDR1 SGDLS, CDR2 YYNGEE. The CDR3 nucleotides read TGTGCCAGCAGCGTAGGGAACAGGGCGGACACTGAAGCTTTCTTT. Amino acids: CASSVGNRADTEAFF.